The present T cell receptor beta chain was sequenced within a study of T-cell reconstitution after alpha-beta-depleted transplantation in children. Findings and limits, study-wide: At one year after transplant, newly produced T cells mostly accounted for T-cell counts and diversity. Several hundred expanded graft clones reportedly were the source of alpha-beta T cells about two months after transplant. Surviving recipient T cells and thymic progenitors accounted for the high day-60 TCRbeta diversity observed in some patients.

The CDR3 extends over 14 amino acids. Unique molecular identifiers were built into the TCRbeta library. TCRdb reanalysed the PCR reads using MiXCR and keeps one entry per CDR3 protein. The top ten hold about 2.2% of the sample, which has fewer than 700,000 distinct CDR3 sequences, 10% to 15% seen once. At least ten counts were recorded for this clonotype. Its antigen is still unknown. The receptor was isolated from a male patient between 10 and 17 years old who had a stem cell transplant for acute myeloid leukemia, so the T cells may come from the graft donor. This rearrangement joins TRBV21-1 to TRBJ2-7; the listed D gene, TRBD1, was not tested against the DNA. TRBV21-1 is a recognized pseudogene. Sequencing used PBMCs, mostly from graft donor cells, obtained 360 days after TCRalphabeta/CD19-depleted stem cell transplant. The CDR3 sequence is CASSIPGDGFEQYF. CDR3 nucleotides: TGTGCCAGCAGCATCCCAGGGGACGGCTTCGAGCAGTACTTC.